This T cell receptor beta chain emerged from a study of blood T cell repertoires in COVID-19. Across the whole study: PBMCs, B-cell-depleted T cells, or T cells provided the cDNA or gDNA that made up the material.

This clone has ten or more counts. Distinct nucleotide sequences in the sample also encode this CDR3. Categorization into cohorts depended on clinical history that participants reported. The study counted Cohort 3 donors as recovered given two negative PCRs, clearance, or symptom resolution. The junction had 7 bases not matched to a gene; V was cut back by 5 bases and J by 3 bases. The CDR3 runs 15 residues. The germline gives CDR1 SGHVS, CDR2 FQNEAQ. Some clones are missing from TCRdb's copy, which holds only in-frame ones; the method was immunoSEQ multiplex PCR. Among more than 150,000 clones listed, about 85% were seen once.

This receptor was identified in a woman aged 45-65 years who had recovered from COVID-19. Sequences were obtained from PBMCs or T cells enriched from blood (not recorded which). J is TRBJ2-7 and V is TRBV7-8, with 10 bases aligning to TRBD2. This CDR3 reads CASSPGTSAFYEQYF. For the CDR3, the DNA is TGTGCCAGCAGCCCTGGGACTAGCGCTTTCTACGAGCAGTACTTC.